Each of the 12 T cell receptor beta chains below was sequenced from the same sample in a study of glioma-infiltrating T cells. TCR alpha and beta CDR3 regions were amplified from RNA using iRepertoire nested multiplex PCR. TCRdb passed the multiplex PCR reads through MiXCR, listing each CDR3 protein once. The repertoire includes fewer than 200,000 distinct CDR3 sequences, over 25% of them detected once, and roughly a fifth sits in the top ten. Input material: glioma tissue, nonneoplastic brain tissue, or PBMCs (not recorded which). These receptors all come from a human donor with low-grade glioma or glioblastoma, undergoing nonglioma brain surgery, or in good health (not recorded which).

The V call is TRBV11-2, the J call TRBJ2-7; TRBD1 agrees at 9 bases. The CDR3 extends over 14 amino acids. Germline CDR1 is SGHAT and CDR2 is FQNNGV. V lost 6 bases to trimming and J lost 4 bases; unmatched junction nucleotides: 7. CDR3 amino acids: CASRETGGVYEQYF. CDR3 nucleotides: TGTGCCAGCAGGGAAACAGGGGGCGTGTACGAGCAGTACTTC.

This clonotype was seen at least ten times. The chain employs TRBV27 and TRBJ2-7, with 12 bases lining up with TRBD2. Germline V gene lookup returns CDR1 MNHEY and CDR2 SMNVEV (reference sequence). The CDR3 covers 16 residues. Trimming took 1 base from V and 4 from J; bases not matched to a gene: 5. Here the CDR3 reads CASSLFLAGGPYEQYF. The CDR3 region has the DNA TGTGCCAGCAGTTTATTCCTAGCGGGAGGGCCATACGAGCAGTACTTC.

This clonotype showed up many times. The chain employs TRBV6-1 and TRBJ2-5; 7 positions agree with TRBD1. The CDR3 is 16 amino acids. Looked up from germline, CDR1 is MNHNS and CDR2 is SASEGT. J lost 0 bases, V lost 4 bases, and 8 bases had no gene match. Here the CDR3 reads CASSVLRGINQETQYF. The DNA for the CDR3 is TGTGCCAGCAGTGTCCTCAGGGGGATTAACCAAGAGACCCAGTACTTC.

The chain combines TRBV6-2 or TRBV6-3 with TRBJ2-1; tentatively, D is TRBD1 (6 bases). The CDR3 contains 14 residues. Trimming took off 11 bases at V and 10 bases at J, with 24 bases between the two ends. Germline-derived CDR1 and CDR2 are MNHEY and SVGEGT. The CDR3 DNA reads TGTGCCGGCACAGGGCAGGGCGTCTCCTACGAGCAGTTCTTC. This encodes CAGTGQGVSYEQFF.

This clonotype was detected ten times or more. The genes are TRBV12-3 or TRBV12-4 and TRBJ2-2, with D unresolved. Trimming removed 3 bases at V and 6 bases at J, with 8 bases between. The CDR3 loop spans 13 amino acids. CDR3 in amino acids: CASSLQSAGELFF. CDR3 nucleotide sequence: TGTGCCAGCAGTTTGCAGTCCGCCGGGGAGCTGTTTTTT.

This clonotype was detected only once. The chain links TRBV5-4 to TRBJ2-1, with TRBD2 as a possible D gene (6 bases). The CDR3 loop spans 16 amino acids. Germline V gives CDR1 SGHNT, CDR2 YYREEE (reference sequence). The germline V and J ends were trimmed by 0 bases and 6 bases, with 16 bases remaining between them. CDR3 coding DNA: TGTGCCAGCAGCTTGGCTGCGGGACCTGGATTCAATGAGCAGTTCTTC. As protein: CASSLAAGPGFNEQFF.

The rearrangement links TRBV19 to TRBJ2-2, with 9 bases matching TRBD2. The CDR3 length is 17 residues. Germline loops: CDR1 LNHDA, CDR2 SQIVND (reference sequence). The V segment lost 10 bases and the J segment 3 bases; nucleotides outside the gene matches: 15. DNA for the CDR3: TGTGCCACCACATACGGTGCGGGAGGGCCCGACACCGGGGAGCTGTTTTTT. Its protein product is CATTYGAGGPDTGELFF.

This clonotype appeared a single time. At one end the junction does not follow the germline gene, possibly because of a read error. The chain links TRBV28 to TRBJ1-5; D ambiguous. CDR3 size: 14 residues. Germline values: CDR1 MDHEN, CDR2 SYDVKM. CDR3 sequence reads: CSSRVGGWYQPQHF. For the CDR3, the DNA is TGTTCCAGCAGAGTCGGAGGTTGGTATCAGCCCCAGCATTTT.

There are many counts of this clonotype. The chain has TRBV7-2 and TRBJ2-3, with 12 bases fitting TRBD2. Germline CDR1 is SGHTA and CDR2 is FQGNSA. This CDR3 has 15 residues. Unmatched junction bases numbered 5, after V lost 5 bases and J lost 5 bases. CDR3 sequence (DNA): TGTGCCAGCAGCACTCTAGCGGGAGGGGGAGATACGCAGTATTTT. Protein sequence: CASSTLAGGGDTQYF. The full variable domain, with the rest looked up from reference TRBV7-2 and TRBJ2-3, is GAGVSQSPSNKVTEKGKDVELRCDPISGHTALYWYRQSLGQGLEFLIYFQGNSAPDKSGLPSDRFSAERTGGSVSTLTIQRTQQEDSAVYLCASSTLAGGGDTQYFGPGTRLTVL.

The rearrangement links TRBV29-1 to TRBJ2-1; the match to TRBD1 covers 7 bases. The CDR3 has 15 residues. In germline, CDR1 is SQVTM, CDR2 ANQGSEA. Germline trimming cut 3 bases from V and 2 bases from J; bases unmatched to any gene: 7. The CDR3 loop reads CSVDERQGPYNEQFF. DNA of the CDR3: TGCAGCGTTGACGAAAGACAGGGACCCTACAATGAGCAGTTCTTC.

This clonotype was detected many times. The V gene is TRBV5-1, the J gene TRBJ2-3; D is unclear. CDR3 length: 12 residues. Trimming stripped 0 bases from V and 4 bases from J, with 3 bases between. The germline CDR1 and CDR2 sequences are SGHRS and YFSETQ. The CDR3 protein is CASSLASDTQYF. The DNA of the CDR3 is TGCGCCAGCAGCTTGGCATCAGATACGCAGTATTTT.

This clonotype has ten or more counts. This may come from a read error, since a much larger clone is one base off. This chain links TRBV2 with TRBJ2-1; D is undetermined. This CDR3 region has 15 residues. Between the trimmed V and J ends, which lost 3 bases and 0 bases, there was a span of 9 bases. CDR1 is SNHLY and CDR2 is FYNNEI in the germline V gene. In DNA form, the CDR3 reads TGTGCCAGCAGTGAGCCAGGAAGCTCCTACAATGAGCAGTTCTTC. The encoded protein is CASSEPGSSYNEQFF.